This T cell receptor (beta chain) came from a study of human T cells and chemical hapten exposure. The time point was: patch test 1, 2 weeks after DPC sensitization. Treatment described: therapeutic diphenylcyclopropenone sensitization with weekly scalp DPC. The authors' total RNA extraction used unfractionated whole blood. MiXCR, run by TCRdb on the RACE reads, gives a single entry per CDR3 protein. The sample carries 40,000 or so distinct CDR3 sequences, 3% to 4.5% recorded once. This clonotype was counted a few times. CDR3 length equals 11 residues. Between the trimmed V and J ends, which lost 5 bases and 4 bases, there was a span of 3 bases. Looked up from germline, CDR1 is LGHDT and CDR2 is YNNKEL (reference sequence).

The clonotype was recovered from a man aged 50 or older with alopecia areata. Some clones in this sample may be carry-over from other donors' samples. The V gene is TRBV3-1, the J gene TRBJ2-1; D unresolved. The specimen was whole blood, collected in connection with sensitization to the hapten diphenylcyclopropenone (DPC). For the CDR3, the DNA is TGTGCCAGCAGCGTTTACAATGAGCAGTTCTTC. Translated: CASSVYNEQFF.